This T cell receptor beta chain is drawn from a study of Graves' ophthalmopathy and Graves' hyperthyroidism. No donor had other autoimmune disease, uncontrolled infection, pregnancy or lactation. Study outcomes and limitations: The study's model predicted ophthalmopathy progression at 70.59% sensitivity and approximately 78% specificity.

The V end lost 0 bases, the J end lost 2 bases, and 11 bases lay between the germline ends. The CDR3 length is 15 residues. Investigators amplified TCR beta CDR3 regions from RNA transcripts. A first-round RT-PCR used HTBI primers, followed by a second-round multiplex PCR. TCRdb recomputed calls from the multiplex PCR reads with MiXCR, one row per CDR3 protein. Of a few hundred thousand distinct CDR3 sequences listed, 35% to 40% are singletons. At least ten counts were recorded for this clonotype. Antigen specificity is unknown. The clonotype comes from an adult man with Graves' hyperthyroidism. The sequenced sample consisted of peripheral blood or thyroid tissue (not recorded which). The rearrangement uses TRBV12-3 or TRBV12-4 and TRBJ2-7, with D unclear. In DNA form, the CDR3 reads TGTGCCAGCAGTTTAGCGGGCAGGTCCCCCTACGAGCAGTACTTC. As protein: CASSLAGRSPYEQYF.